This TCR beta chain was obtained from a study of CD4 T cell repertoires in COVID-19. This table comes from immunoSEQ multiplex PCR, and its TCRdb copy is limited to in-frame clones, with some not included. Among around 25,000 clones listed, about 93% were seen once. The CDR3 loop spans 15 amino acids. Per the germline V gene, CDR1 is SGHTA and CDR2 is FQGNSA. V was clipped by 8 bases and J by 5 bases, with 19 bases between them. These memory T cells were uncultured and sequenced directly after ex vivo isolation. The source material was circulating follicular helper CD4+ T cells (cTfh) from blood, sampled before the COVID-19 pandemic. The chain links TRBV7-2 to TRBJ2-1; the D gene is possibly TRBD2 (6 bases). The TCR originated in a human donor who had COVID-19. The CDR3 here is CASGRRESIHNEQFF. DNA of the CDR3: TGTGCCAGCGGCCGGCGGGAATCAATTCACAATGAGCAGTTCTTC.